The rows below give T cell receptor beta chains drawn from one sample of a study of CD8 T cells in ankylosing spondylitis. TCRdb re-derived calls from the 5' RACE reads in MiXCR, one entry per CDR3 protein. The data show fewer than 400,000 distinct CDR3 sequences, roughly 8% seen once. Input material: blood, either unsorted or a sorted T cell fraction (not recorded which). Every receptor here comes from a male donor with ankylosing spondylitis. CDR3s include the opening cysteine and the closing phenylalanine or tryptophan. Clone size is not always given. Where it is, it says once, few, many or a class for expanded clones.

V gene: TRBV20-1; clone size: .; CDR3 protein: CSAQGPGTEAFF
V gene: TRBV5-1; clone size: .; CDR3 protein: CASSPGTPNEQFF
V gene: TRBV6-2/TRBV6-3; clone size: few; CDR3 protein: CASSYWPLAEFTDTQYF
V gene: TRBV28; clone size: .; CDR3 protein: CASSLWAPVGPQHF
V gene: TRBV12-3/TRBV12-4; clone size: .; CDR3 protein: CASSMTSGSYEQYF
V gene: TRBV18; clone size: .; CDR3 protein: CASSQSGTSGYNEQFF
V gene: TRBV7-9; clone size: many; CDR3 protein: CASSLAGGPSNEQFF
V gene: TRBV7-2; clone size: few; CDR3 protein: CASSLAPSVYEQYF
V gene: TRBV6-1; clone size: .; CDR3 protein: CASSRSLRGDTQYF
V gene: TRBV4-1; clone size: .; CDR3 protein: CASSQQGTSGSYEQYF
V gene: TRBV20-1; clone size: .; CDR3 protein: CSALSVETQYF